Presented here are 31 T cell receptor beta chains from one specimen sequenced in a study of T cells in localized non-small cell lung cancer (TCRdb year 2020). Library preparation used the immunoSEQ multiplex PCR assay. Not all clones reach the TCRdb copy of this immuneACCESS table, which keeps in-frame sequences only. Checked studies attribute under half of the gap to unresolved V genes and leave the rest unexplained. This sample has approximately 35,000 clones in its table, and roughly nine tenths of those were observed once. Of the sample, less than 6% is held by the ten largest clones. The sequenced sample was PBMCs, obtained before any cancer treatment. All receptors derive from a man aged 35-75 years with stage II lung adenocarcinoma.

This chain uses TRBV7-9 with TRBJ1-5; D is possibly TRBD1 (5 bases). Trimming took 4 bases from V and 1 from J, leaving 8 bases between them. This CDR3 contains 14 residues. CDR1 and CDR2 (germline): SEHNR, FQNEAQ (reference sequence). In DNA, the CDR3 is TGTGCCAGCAGCTGGGACGGGAGCAATCAGCCCCAGCATTTT. It encodes CASSWDGSNQPQHF.

The count of this clone is one. This sequence joins TRBV19 and TRBJ2-1; unclear D gene. Germline lookup yields CDR1 LNHDA and CDR2 SQIVND (reference sequence). Trimming took off 1 base at V and 4 bases at J, with 11 bases between the two ends. The CDR3 totals 15 residues. The CDR3 here is CASSIVGGVYNEQFF. CDR3 DNA sequence: TGTGCCAGTAGTATAGTGGGCGGTGTGTACAATGAGCAGTTCTTC.

This chain links TRBV28 with TRBJ2-2, with D perhaps assigned TRBD1 or TRBD2 (7 bases each). The CDR3 runs 13 residues. V lost 6 bases to trimming and J lost 4 bases, with 9 bases between them. In germline, CDR1 is MDHEN, CDR2 SYDVKM. DNA for the CDR3: TGTGCCAGCAGCAGGGGGGGCACCGGGGAGCTGTTTTTT. Translation: CASSRGGTGELFF.

This clone was observed a single time. The V call is TRBV5-4, the J call TRBJ2-1; TRBD1 is a possible D gene (6 bases). Between the trimmed V and J ends, which lost 0 bases and 7 bases, there was a span of 14 bases. Germline CDR1 is SGHNT and CDR2 is YYREEE (reference sequence). This CDR3 is built from 15 residues. CDR3 loop: CASSLDSRRGNEQFF. The DNA of the CDR3 is TGTGCCAGCAGCTTGGACTCCAGAAGGGGGAATGAGCAGTTCTTC.

The chain has TRBV11-3 and TRBJ2-5; 10 bases line up with TRBD2. Germline CDR1 is SGHNT and CDR2 is YENEEA. After removal of 5 bases from V and 3 bases from J, the junction contained 18 bases not matched to a gene. This CDR3 is built from 19 residues. The CDR3 bases are TGTGCCAGCAGCCCAGACCAACCCGGACTAGCGGAGCTTAAAGAGACCCAGTACTTC. Translation: CASSPDQPGLAELKETQYF.

The chain couples TRBV9 to TRBJ2-3; 7 bases agree with TRBD1. The CDR3 sequence is 17 residues long. Germline CDR1 and CDR2: SGDLS and YYNGEE. The ends lost 3 bases at V and 2 bases at J; junction bases unmatched: 12. The CDR3 DNA sequence: TGTGCCAGCAGCGGACAGGGTGGCGGTACCCACACAGATACGCAGTATTTT. Its protein product is CASSGQGGGTHTDTQYF.

V gene TRBV6-1 combines with J gene TRBJ2-7; 9 bases match TRBD1. CDR1 is MNHNS, CDR2 SASEGT, per germline. The CDR3 covers 17 residues. The V gene end was trimmed by 0 bases and the J gene end by 7 bases; junction bases not matched to a gene: 13. In nucleotides, the CDR3 is TGTGCCAGCAGTGAAGCGCTTGGCACAGGGGGCTATCAGGAGCAGTACTTC. This translates into CASSEALGTGGYQEQYF.

This clone was counted once. The J gene is TRBJ2-5, the V gene TRBV6-1; TRBD1 matches 7 bases. Germline lookup yields CDR1 MNHNS and CDR2 SASEGT. Trimming at V came to 1 base and at J to 5 bases, leaving 4 bases not matched to a gene. This CDR3 has 14 residues. Written as DNA, the CDR3 is TGTGCCAGCAGTGAAGGACAGGGTGGGGAGACCCAGTACTTC. Encoded protein: CASSEGQGGETQYF.

The CDR3 is CASSIRTGLGGELFF. Here the CDR3 DNA reads TGTGCCAGCAGTATCCGGACCGGGCTGGGTGGGGAACTGTTTTTT. J is TRBJ1-4 and V is TRBV28, with D unresolved. The length of the CDR3 is 15 residues. Germline V gives CDR1 MDHEN, CDR2 SYDVKM. V gave up 5 bases and J gave up 12 bases, with 22 bases separating them.

The chain is built from TRBV29-1 and TRBJ2-6; no clear D. This CDR3 spans 14 amino acids. Germline V gene data show CDR1 as SQVTM and CDR2 as ANQGSEA. The ends were cut back, 5 bases at V and 2 bases at J, with 10 bases in the middle. In DNA, the CDR3 is TGCAGCGTTTTAGGCCGTCCTGGGGCCAACGTCCTGACTTTC. Translating gives CSVLGRPGANVLTF.

The rearrangement uses TRBV11-3 and TRBJ2-7, with TRBD2 as a possible D gene (6 bases). The germline V and J ends were trimmed by 0 bases and 2 bases, with 14 bases remaining between them. CDR3 length equals 16 residues. CDR1 is SGHNT and CDR2 is YENEEA in the germline V gene. CDR3 in amino acids: CASSLDHGGVPYEQYF. CDR3 nucleotides: TGTGCCAGCAGCTTAGATCACGGCGGGGTGCCCTACGAGCAGTACTTC.

The CDR3 is CASSLTRKTYEQYF. CDR3 nucleotide sequence: TGTGCCAGCAGCCTAACCAGGAAGACCTACGAGCAGTACTTC. The V call is TRBV7-8, the J call TRBJ2-7; no clear D. Germline loops: CDR1 SGHVS, CDR2 FQNEAQ. The CDR3 consists of 14 residues. The V gene lost 5 bases and the J gene lost 2 bases, with 13 bases spanning the gap.

The chain carries TRBV5-6 and TRBJ2-1, with 7 bases aligning to TRBD1. The length of the CDR3 is 17 residues. Per the germline V gene, CDR1 is SGHDT and CDR2 is YYEEEE. J lost 4 bases, V lost 3 bases, and 13 bases had no gene match. Here the CDR3 DNA reads TGTGCCAGCAGCTCGACAGGGCTCCCCTTGGAGTACAATGAGCAGTTCTTC. Translation: CASSSTGLPLEYNEQFF. Using reference TRBV5-6 and TRBJ2-1 for the parts outside the CDR3, the full variable domain is DAGVTQSPTHLIKTRGQQVTLRCSPKSGHDTVSWYQQALGQGPQFIFQYYEEEERQRGNFPDRFSGHQFPNYSSELNVNALLLGDSALYLCASSSTGLPLEYNEQFFGPGTRLTVL.

The chain carries TRBV9 and TRBJ1-6, with D perhaps matching TRBD1 (6 bases). Trimming took 0 bases from V and 3 from J, leaving 10 bases between them. This CDR3 has 16 amino acids. The germline CDR1 and CDR2 sequences are SGDLS and YYNGEE. Here the CDR3 reads CASSVAAGDYNSPLHF. CDR3 nucleotides: TGTGCCAGCAGCGTAGCAGCAGGGGACTATAATTCACCCCTCCACTTT.

V gene TRBV9 combines with J gene TRBJ1-1; D not resolved. V shed 0 bases and J shed 6 bases, with 9 bases lying between them. From germline, CDR1 is SGDLS and CDR2 YYNGEE. The CDR3 spans 13 residues. The CDR3 DNA sequence: TGTGCCAGCAGCGTAGGGGGAGGTCCTGAAGCTTTCTTT. Protein product: CASSVGGGPEAFF.

The V call is TRBV27, the J call TRBJ1-2; 7 nucleotides match TRBD1. The CDR3 has 13 residues. V gave up 3 bases and J gave up 6 bases; unmatched junction bases: 4. CDR1 and CDR2 (germline): MNHEY, SMNVEV (reference sequence). The chain's CDR3 is CASSFKGGHGYTF. CDR3 DNA: TGTGCCAGCAGTTTTAAAGGGGGCCATGGCTACACCTTC.

The chain is built from TRBV7-3 and TRBJ2-1; D not certain. The V end lost 5 bases, the J end lost 9 bases, and 14 bases lay between the germline ends. CDR3 size: 13 residues. The germline CDR1 and CDR2 sequences are SGHTA and FQGTGA. CDR3 sequence reads: CASSPSLGSEQFF. In DNA, the CDR3 is TGTGCCAGCAGCCCCTCGCTCGGTTCTGAGCAGTTCTTC.

The chain joins TRBV28 to TRBJ2-1; D might be TRBD2 (6 bases). The V end was cut by 5 bases, the J end by 7 bases, with 15 bases between. This CDR3 comprises 14 residues. Germline values: CDR1 MDHEN, CDR2 SYDVKM. As DNA, the CDR3 is TGTGCCAGCAGTCTATCGGCAGGGAGGAATGAGCAGTTCTTC. Protein sequence: CASSLSAGRNEQFF. Filled out from reference TRBV28 and TRBJ2-1, the complete variable domain reads DVKVTQSSRYLVKRTGEKVFLECVQDMDHENMFWYRQDPGLGLRLIYFSYDVKMKEKGDIPEGYSVSREKKERFSLILESASTNQTSMYLCASSLSAGRNEQFFGPGTRLTVL.

The chain combines TRBV7-7 with TRBJ2-7; 7 bases align to TRBD1. J gave up 7 bases and V 5 bases, and 11 bases lay outside the gene matches. The CDR3 consists of 14 residues. Per germline, CDR1 SSHAT and CDR2 FNYEAQ (reference sequence). The CDR3 nucleotides read TGTGCCAGCAGCCCCGGGACAGTGGGTCGGGAGCAGTACTTC. This translates into CASSPGTVGREQYF. Variable domain in full (rest from reference TRBV7-7 and TRBJ2-7): GAGVSQSPRYKVTKRGQDVTLRCDPISSHATLYWYQQALGQGPEFLTYFNYEAQPDKSGLPSDRFSAERPEGSISTLTIQRTEQRDSAMYRCASSPGTVGREQYFGPGTRLTVT.

J is TRBJ1-2 and V is TRBV12-2. TRBV12-2 is a documented pseudogene. This CDR3 contains 13 residues. The CDR3 protein is CASRFSARDGYTF. CDR3 nucleotide sequence: TGTGCAAGTCGCTTTTCCGCCCGGGATGGCTACACCTTC.

This clone was counted once. CDR3 bases: TGCGCCAGCAGCCCTTCCGGGAGGACAGGCGCTGAGCAGTTCTTC. Amino acid sequence: CASSPSGRTGAEQFF. The J gene is TRBJ2-1, the V gene TRBV5-1, with D possibly being TRBD1 or TRBD2 (7 bases each). The V end was cut by 4 bases, the J end by 9 bases, with 20 bases between. The germline V gene has CDR1 SGHRS and CDR2 YFSETQ. This CDR3 is 15 amino acids long.

This clone has only one observation. J is TRBJ2-7 and V is TRBV6-6; D could derive from TRBD1 or TRBD2 (5 bases each). The CDR3 is 14 residues long. The V gene lost 6 bases and the J gene lost 3 bases, with 15 bases spanning the gap. Per the germline V gene, CDR1 is MNHNY and CDR2 is SVGAGI (reference sequence). The CDR3 nucleotides are TGTGCCAGCAGCCCCGGGAAGAGGGGCTACGAGCAGTACTTC. As protein: CASSPGKRGYEQYF.

The chain has TRBV28 and TRBJ1-2, with no clear D. This CDR3 is 12 amino acids long. Looked up from germline, CDR1 is MDHEN and CDR2 is SYDVKM. V lost 4 bases, J lost 7 bases, and 10 bases lay in between. The CDR3 sequence is CASSSRQAGYTF. CDR3 sequence (DNA): TGTGCCAGCAGTTCCCGGCAGGCTGGCTACACCTTC.

The gene calls are TRBV10-1 and TRBJ1-5, with TRBD1 as a possible D gene (6 bases). CDR1 WNHNN and CDR2 SYGVQD come from the germline V gene (reference sequence). The ends were cut back, 2 bases at V and 9 bases at J, with 17 bases in the middle. The CDR3 consists of 15 residues. The DNA for the CDR3 is TGCGCCAGCAGTGAGGTTCAGGAACAGGGTCTGCCCCAGCATTTT. It encodes CASSEVQEQGLPQHF.

The V call is TRBV30, the J call TRBJ2-2; no clear D gene. The CDR3 contains 14 residues. The ends were cut back, 1 base at V and 3 bases at J, with 9 bases in the middle. Looked up from germline, CDR1 is GTSNPN and CDR2 is SVGIG (reference sequence). The CDR3 DNA is TGTGCCTGGAGTGCTAGAAGGGACACCGGGGAGCTGTTTTTT. This gives the protein CAWSARRDTGELFF.

The rearrangement uses TRBV7-9 and TRBJ1-1, with D maybe TRBD1 (6 bases). The V gene's germline CDR1 is SEHNR and CDR2 FQNEAQ (reference sequence). The CDR3 covers 15 residues. V shed 5 bases and J shed 1 base, with 14 bases lying between them. Here the CDR3 reads CASSPRRGSNTEAFF. The CDR3, as DNA: TGTGCCAGCAGCCCCAGGAGGGGGTCGAACACTGAAGCTTTCTTT.

The V call is TRBV5-1, the J call TRBJ1-1; D is unresolved. CDR3 length equals 11 residues. V was clipped by 1 base and J by 2 bases, with 0 bases between them. From germline, CDR1 is SGHRS and CDR2 YFSETQ. CDR3 region: CASSLNTEAFF. CDR3 DNA sequence: TGCGCCAGCAGCTTGAACACTGAAGCTTTCTTT. The full variable domain, rest sourced from reference TRBV5-1 and TRBJ1-1, is KAGVTQTPRYLIKTRGQQVTLSCSPISGHRSVSWYQQTPGQGLQFLFEYFSETQRNKGNFPGRFSGRQFSNSRSEMNVSTLELGDSALYLCASSLNTEAFFGQGTRLTVV.

The rearrangement links TRBV7-2 to TRBJ2-7; D perhaps matches TRBD2 (5 bases). This CDR3 has 14 residues. Trimming pared 7 bases from V and 2 bases from J, leaving 15 bases between. CDR1 is SGHTA, CDR2 FQGNSA, per germline. CDR3 in amino acids: CASNPGILTYEQYF. CDR3 sequence (DNA): TGTGCCAGCAACCCGGGGATCCTGACCTACGAGCAGTACTTC. Variable domain in full (rest from reference TRBV7-2 and TRBJ2-7): GAGVSQSPSNKVTEKGKDVELRCDPISGHTALYWYRQSLGQGLEFLIYFQGNSAPDKSGLPSDRFSAERTGGSVSTLTIQRTQQEDSAVYLCASNPGILTYEQYFGPGTRLTVT.

The CDR3 region has the DNA TGTGCCAGCAGCCAAGATAGAGAGACCCAGTACTTC. This translates into CASSQDRETQYF. The V gene is TRBV4-2, the J gene TRBJ2-5; D remains unclear. Germline CDR1 is LGHNA and CDR2 is YNFKEQ. V dropped 0 bases and J dropped 4 bases, with 3 bases sitting between them. The CDR3 length is 12 residues.

The V and J genes are TRBV5-1 and TRBJ2-1, with 7 positions matching TRBD2. The length of the CDR3 is 20 residues. V lost 0 bases and J lost 7; bases outside the gene matches: 22. Germline CDR1 SGHRS, CDR2 YFSETQ. The CDR3 DNA is TGCGCCAGCAGCTTGGGAGAGTGGGGAGGGTTGCTGGATTGGGGGAATGAGCAGTTCTTC. It yields the protein CASSLGEWGGLLDWGNEQFF.

The J gene is TRBJ2-3, the V gene TRBV6-5; maybe TRBD2 (6 bases). Per the germline V gene, CDR1 is MNHEY and CDR2 is SVGAGI. CDR3 length equals 15 residues. V dropped 2 bases and J dropped 1 base, with 10 bases sitting between them. CDR3 in DNA: TGTGCCAGCAGTTACGGAGGGGAACGCACAGATACGCAGTATTTT. It yields the protein CASSYGGERTDTQYF.